These 6 T cell receptor beta chains were all obtained from the same sample, sequenced in a study of beta chain features in type 1 diabetes. Their cognate antigens are unknown. Study-wide results and limits: Moderate but significant shortening of TCRB CDR3s was recorded in all four CD4+ subsets from Type 1 diabetes patients.

The sequenced template was cDNA made from the entire isolated RNA. Clones were read by immunoSEQ multiplex PCR, and TCRdb kept only the in-frame ones, dropping some. The sample has some 160,000 clones; around 8% are singletons. The sample taken for sequencing was central memory CD4+ T cells from blood. These receptors were taken from a young woman with type 1 diabetes.

V gene TRBV15 combines with J gene TRBJ2-1; no clear D gene. CDR1 is LNHNV and CDR2 is YYDKDF in the germline V gene (reference sequence). This CDR3 contains 14 residues. V was pared by 0 bases and J by 6 bases, with 9 bases between. CDR3 coding DNA: TGTGCCACCAGCAGAGAGGCCCCCCCCAATGAGCAGTTCTTC. Its protein product is CATSREAPPNEQFF.

The genes are TRBV9 and TRBJ2-2; maybe TRBD1 (6 bases). Germline loops: CDR1 SGDLS, CDR2 YYNGEE. CDR3 length: 14 amino acids. Trimming took 3 bases from V and 3 from J, leaving 9 bases between them. The CDR3 protein is CASSDGQHTGELFF. CDR3 DNA: TGTGCCAGCAGCGATGGACAGCACACCGGGGAGCTGTTTTTT. Variable domain in full (rest from reference TRBV9 and TRBJ2-2): DSGVTQTPKHLITATGQRVTLRCSPRSGDLSVYWYQQSLDQGLQFLIQYYNGEERAKGNILERFSAQQFPDLHSELNLSSLELGDSALYFCASSDGQHTGELFFGEGSRLTVL.

The rearrangement uses TRBV7-6 and TRBJ2-5; a weak D match, TRBD2 (7 bases). The CDR3 sequence is 17 residues long. The germline V and J ends were trimmed by 5 bases and 2 bases, with 21 bases remaining between them. CDR1 and CDR2 (germline): SGHVS, FNYEAQ. The CDR3 DNA reads as TGTGCCAGCAGCCTAGAGTCTGGGGGGGGGACACAAGAGACCCAGTACTTC. Its protein product is CASSLESGGGTQETQYF.

The V call is TRBV7-8, the J call TRBJ2-3; 9 nucleotides agree with TRBD1. The ends lost 6 bases at V and 3 bases at J; junction bases unmatched: 7. Germline V gene sequence: CDR1 SGHVS, CDR2 FQNEAQ. The CDR3 sequence is 15 residues long. CDR3 region: CASSSTGGGTDTQYF. The CDR3 bases are TGTGCCAGCAGTTCGACAGGGGGAGGAACAGATACGCAGTATTTT.

This clone was observed a few times. This rearrangement joins TRBV7-2 to TRBJ1-1; 10 bases are a match to TRBD1. Trimming took 5 bases from V and 10 from J; bases not matched to a gene: 10. This CDR3 has 14 residues. From germline, CDR1 is SGHTA and CDR2 FQGNSA. The CDR3 here is CASSPSMGQGRAFF. CDR3 coding DNA: TGTGCCAGCAGCCCGTCTATGGGACAGGGGCGAGCTTTCTTT.

This clone was detected only a few times. The genes are TRBV12-5 and TRBJ2-2; 7 nucleotides line up with TRBD2. The CDR3 consists of 13 residues. The J segment lost 5 bases and the V segment lost 4 bases, leaving 1 base of the junction unmatched. Germline CDR1 is LGHNT and CDR2 is FRNRAP. The CDR3 loop is CASGWGGTGELFF. CDR3 bases: TGTGCTAGTGGTTGGGGGGGGACCGGGGAGCTGTTTTTT.